These 14 T cell receptor beta chains were sequenced from one sample in a study of blood T cell repertoires in COVID-19 (dated by TCRdb to about 2020). The library was obtained by the immunoSEQ multiplex PCR assay. Entries here come from immuneACCESS through TCRdb and include only in-frame sequences with V and J called. Some clones fail to appear in such tables; in the studies checked, an unresolved V gene covers under half of the shortfall, and the cause of the remainder is unknown. For this sample the table gives approximately 60,000 clones, of which approximately 88% were detected only once. The ten largest clones take up more than 15% of the sample. The sequenced sample was peripheral blood. The receptor source for this set is a man in his sixties or seventies with active COVID-19.

The CDR3 nucleotides are TGTGCCAGCTCACCGAGCGGAGAAGGCCAAGAGACCCAGTACTTC. It encodes CASSPSGEGQETQYF. This chain connects TRBV18 to TRBJ2-5; the D gene is possibly TRBD2 (5 bases). Trimming removed 3 bases from V and 1 base from J, with 12 bases in between. The CDR3 is 15 residues long. Germline values: CDR1 KGHSH, CDR2 LQKENI.

The J gene is TRBJ2-5, the V gene TRBV27; 8 nucleotides agree with TRBD1. CDR3 length: 14 amino acids. Germline-derived CDR1 and CDR2 are MNHEY and SMNVEV (reference sequence). V was pared by 5 bases and J by 5 bases, with 7 bases of the junction left unmatched. DNA for the CDR3: TGTGCCAGCAGTGACGGACAGGGCTGGGAGACCCAGTACTTC. Protein product: CASSDGQGWETQYF.

The V and J genes are TRBV6-2 or TRBV6-3 and TRBJ1-5; D perhaps matches TRBD1 (6 bases). The CDR3 has 17 residues. V lost 5 bases and J 3 bases, leaving 20 bases between the germline ends. CDR1 and CDR2 from the germline V gene are MNHEY and SVGEGT. The CDR3 nucleotides are TGTGCCAGCAGTGACCAGACAGGCGGACATTTCAATCAGCCCCAGCATTTT. As protein: CASSDQTGGHFNQPQHF.

The V call is TRBV9, the J call TRBJ2-4; TRBD2 is a possible D gene (6 bases). Per germline, CDR1 SGDLS and CDR2 YYNGEE. The CDR3 runs to 15 residues. The V end was cut by 0 bases, the J end by 1 base, with 8 bases between. The CDR3 sequence is CASSVGGGAKNIQYF. As DNA, the CDR3 is TGTGCCAGCAGCGTAGGTGGAGGGGCCAAAAACATTCAGTACTTC.

The table lists this clone with a few counts. The rearrangement joins TRBV4-1 to TRBJ2-1; D ambiguous. The CDR3 totals 14 residues. CDR1 MGHRA and CDR2 YSYEKL come from the germline V gene. Trimming shortened V by 0 bases and J by 6 bases, and 9 bases separated the two germline ends. The CDR3 spells CASSQDLPPNEQFF. The CDR3, as DNA: TGCGCCAGCAGCCAAGATCTCCCTCCCAATGAGCAGTTCTTC.

This clone showed up just a few times. The gene calls are TRBV5-1 and TRBJ1-6, with TRBD1 identical over 9 bases. Germline-derived CDR1 and CDR2 are SGHRS and YFSETQ. The V and J ends lost 3 bases and 7 bases, in that order; junction bases with no gene match: 11. The CDR3 is 17 amino acids. CDR3 sequence: CASSYFPGTGRNSPLHF. In nucleotides, the CDR3 is TGCGCCAGCAGCTATTTCCCAGGGACAGGGAGGAATTCACCCCTCCACTTT.

The chain combines TRBV7-9 with TRBJ2-1; D possibly corresponds to TRBD2 (5 bases). Trimming shortened V by 1 base and J by 6 bases, and 10 bases separated the two germline ends. The CDR3 consists of 14 residues. The germline V gene encodes CDR1 SEHNR and CDR2 FQNEAQ (reference sequence). CDR3 coding DNA: TGTGCCAGCAGCTTAGGCCGGGATCCCAATGAGCAGTTCTTC. It translates to CASSLGRDPNEQFF. Drawing the rest from reference TRBV7-9 and TRBJ2-1, the complete variable domain is DTGVSQNPRHKITKRGQNVTFRCDPISEHNRLYWYRQTLGQGPEFLTYFQNEAQLEKSRLLSDRFSAERPKGSFSTLEIQRTEQGDSAMYLCASSLGRDPNEQFFGPGTRLTVL.

This clone turned up a few times. The genes are TRBV2 and TRBJ1-6; no reliable D call. Trimming stripped 4 bases from V and 5 bases from J, with 9 bases between. The CDR3 length is 14 residues. Germline V CDR1 and CDR2: SNHLY, FYNNEI. CDR3 bases: TGTGCCAGCAGTGGAGAGGCGAATAATTCACCCCTCCACTTT. Protein product: CASSGEANNSPLHF.

The chain links TRBV18 to TRBJ2-1; 7 nucleotides align to TRBD1. This CDR3 region has 16 residues. J was trimmed by 0 bases and V by 3 bases; bases with no gene match: 5. Looked up from germline, CDR1 is KGHSH and CDR2 is LQKENI. The CDR3 here is CASSPWTGLSYNEQFF. In DNA form, the CDR3 reads TGTGCCAGCTCACCCTGGACAGGACTCTCCTACAATGAGCAGTTCTTC.

This chain joins TRBV5-1 and TRBJ2-5, with 9 bases lining up with TRBD2. Trimming removed 4 bases from V and 2 bases from J; junction bases left unmatched: 6. The CDR3 runs 15 residues. CDR1 is SGHRS, CDR2 YFSETQ, per germline. The CDR3 DNA follows: TGCGCCAGCAGCGTTAGTCTAGCGGGACAAGAGACCCAGTACTTC. It encodes CASSVSLAGQETQYF. Based on the CDR3 plus reference TRBV5-1 and TRBJ2-5, the full variable domain is KAGVTQTPRYLIKTRGQQVTLSCSPISGHRSVSWYQQTPGQGLQFLFEYFSETQRNKGNFPGRFSGRQFSNSRSEMNVSTLELGDSALYLCASSVSLAGQETQYFGPGTRLLVL.

This chain joins TRBV11-2 and TRBJ1-1; 8 bases agree with TRBD1. The CDR3 is 13 residues long. The trim removed 3 bases at V and 3 bases at J, leaving 0 bases unmatched. Germline lookup yields CDR1 SGHAT and CDR2 FQNNGV. The CDR3 sequence is CASSLDRDTEAFF. The CDR3 DNA reads TGTGCCAGCAGCTTGGACAGGGACACTGAAGCTTTCTTT.

The rearrangement joins TRBV5-6 to TRBJ2-7; 7 bases match TRBD1. The junction had 10 bases not matched to a gene; V was cut back by 4 bases and J by 6 bases. The CDR3 covers 14 residues. Germline CDR1 reads SGHDT; CDR2 reads YYEEEE. CDR3: CASSIDREYGEQYF. The CDR3 nucleotides are TGTGCCAGCAGCATAGACAGGGAGTACGGCGAGCAGTACTTC.

This rearrangement joins TRBV4-1 to TRBJ2-7, with TRBD1 identical over 10 bases. Losses at the gene ends were 0 bases for V and 1 base for J; bases not matched to a gene: 9. Germline CDR1 and CDR2: MGHRA and YSYEKL. The CDR3 is made up of 18 amino acids. CDR3 sequence: CASSQDQIGDRGSYEQYF. The CDR3 DNA sequence: TGCGCCAGCAGCCAAGATCAGATTGGGGACAGGGGTTCCTACGAGCAGTACTTC.

This chain uses TRBV7-2 with TRBJ1-4; D gene ambiguous. V was pared by 4 bases and J by 3 bases, with 12 bases between. The CDR3 is 15 amino acids. Germline lookup yields CDR1 SGHTA and CDR2 FQGNSA. This CDR3 reads CASSSRRSANEKLFF. CDR3 bases: TGTGCCAGCAGCTCAAGGCGAAGCGCTAATGAAAAACTGTTTTTT.